This T cell receptor beta chain was observed in a study of regulatory T cells in long-lasting Graves disease (dated by TCRdb to 2020 to 2023). About the investigation overall: Newly diagnosed Graves' disease patients had taken antithyroid drugs for less than 3 months. TCR sequencing covered some 13 persistent and around 20 newly diagnosed Graves' disease patients, around 35 samples in total. Peripheral blood TCR sequencing and RNA sequencing compared persistent Graves' disease patients with newly diagnosed Graves' disease patients. The study was registered as a clinical trial and conducted in China.

V gives up 1 base and J gives up 2 bases, and the segment between their germline ends measures 11 bases. Reading the germline V gene (reference sequence) gives CDR1 GTSNPN and CDR2 SVGIG. From its cysteine to its phenylalanine, the CDR3 spans 14 amino acids. Only the CDR3 portion is preserved as DNA: 42 bases, with reading frame beginning at the first base. The time point label here, explained by the study, means: newly diagnosed GD, antithyroid drugs for less than 3 months. RNA was extracted from PBMCs in TRIzol for both TCR sequencing and RNA sequencing. The diagnosis of Graves' disease followed American Thyroid Association guidelines. Recruitment of patients was carried out at an endocrinology department in Xi'an, China. Each patient gave approximately 10 milliliters of peripheral blood, collected in an EDTA anticoagulant tube. Ficoll Paque Plus density gradient separation was used to isolate PBMCs, and no additional T cell sorting was done. An Agilent 2100 Bioanalyzer and agarose gel were used to check RNA quality, and a NanoDrop 2000 was used to measure RNA concentration.

Broader findings and caveats from the paper: The small sample size was acknowledged by the authors as a limitation that may reduce accuracy. Persistent disease showed preferential use of TRBV28, TRBJ1-2 and TRBJ2-5, whereas newly diagnosed disease favored TRBV20-1 and TRBJ2-1. Compared with newly diagnosed patients, persistent Graves' disease patients had lower TCR Shannon entropy and fewer highly expanded clones, which suggests clonal expansion. A larger number of public clonotypes was shared among persistent patients (approximately 2,500) than among newly diagnosed patients (around 870). Only peripheral blood was studied, because thyroid tissue, the primary lesion, was inaccessible. Sequencing and analysis were limited to the TCR beta chain.

Libraries were made using multiplex PCR. Sequencer: Illumina HiSeq 4000. CDR3 regions were amplified by Arm-PCR with iRepertoire HTBI primers to construct TCR beta libraries. PCR products were gel purified before sequencing. In the authors' own workflow: Across samples, around 58 TRBV and 13 to 15 TRBJ segments were identified and used for gene usage analysis of CDR3 amino acid clonotypes. COPE and FqMerger were used to merge filtered high-quality paired reads into contigs. BLAST was used to align contigs to IMGT TRBV, TRBD and TRBJ reference genes, and CDR3 was defined according to IMGT. Clonotypes above 0.1% frequency were classified as highly expanded clones. Repertoire diversity was measured by Shannon entropy, and V-J evenness by the Gini coefficient. A clonotype found in more than one individual was treated as public. TCRdb itself trimmed the public reads at Q25 with fastp, ran MiXCR and retained productive beta chains. Identical CDR3 protein sequences are pooled into one entry, listed with their most common genes and DNA. TCRdb's processing, not the authors', yielded these V and J calls. The sample table holds 550,000 to 600,000 distinct CDR3 sequences, of which roughly a sixth were seen once. Of the sample, about 11% is held by the ten largest clones.

In its sample, this clonotype was seen many times. There is no known antigen for this receptor. Per-base qualities were not stored, and no clone one base away is much larger. The same data also contributed to another study, on T cells in Graves' hyperthyroidism and ophthalmopathy. As described in the second report: Graves' hyperthyroidism was defined as stable when no progression to ophthalmopathy occurred over 18 months of follow-up. Hyperthyroidism patients were aged 18 to 65 years and newly diagnosed, with disease duration of less than 2 months. Exclusion was applied to patients with uncontrolled infections, other autoimmune diseases, pregnancy or lactation. Clinical symptoms, serum thyroxine and TRAb, thyroid ultrasound, and orbital computed tomography formed the basis for the diagnoses. A first-round RT-PCR of the TCR CDR3 used the HTBI primer set with the Qiagen OneStep RT-PCR kit. Most expanded thyroid clonotypes (frequency above 0.001) were also found in blood, which suggests that blood repertoires may mirror thyroid immune responses. A model built on a 13 V-J signature distinguished ophthalmopathy from stable hyperthyroidism, reaching around 87% sensitivity and about 81% specificity in cross-validation and 80%/75% in testing. During validation, the model predicted progression to ophthalmopathy a median of approximately 6 months ahead of onset, with almost 71% sensitivity and more than 72% specificity. To identify distinguishing TCR V-J signatures, a discovery cohort of about 95 patients was used, comprising some 45 with Graves' ophthalmopathy and some 57 with stable Graves' hyperthyroidism. Prospective prediction of ophthalmopathy was tested in an independent validation cohort consisting of 18 hyperthyroidism patients and approximately 16 patients who later progressed to ophthalmopathy. The 95 to 100 discovery patients were divided at random into training and test sets in a 7:3 ratio. The study also compared thyroid tissue and blood T-cell repertoires from about six Graves' hyperthyroidism patients. Once sampling was done, hyperthyroidism patients were given methimazole at a starting dose of 30 mg daily, whereas ophthalmopathy patients were given high-dose intravenous methylprednisolone. A second multiplex PCR round built the libraries, followed by size selection and purification. Paired-end sequencing of the libraries was performed with 100 bp reads on an Illumina HiSeq2000. SOAPnuke was used to process the raw data, removing reads that contained adapters or uncalled bases, had a mean Phred below 15, or lacked an exact match to the constant primer or identifier. High-quality paired reads were merged with COPE v1.2.5, and unique nucleotide sequences were defined as clonotypes. MiTCR v1.1 was used to align the clonotypes against IMGT TRBV, TRBD and TRBJ reference segments. Only V-J combinations with frequency above 0.0001, covering 99% to 99.2% of repertoires, were analysed. The TCS score was defined as F50 (clonal expansion) divided by E x V (chaos), with BLOSUM62-based TCRdist calculated between CDR3 peptides within each V-J. Welch's t-statistics and random forest reduced fewer than 600 V-J features to roughly 13, which were used in a naive Bayes classifier (R e1071). Sample size was not statistically predetermined, and investigators were not blinded to group allocation. According to the paper, TCR Vbeta CDR3 sequencing was carried out on approximately 140 peripheral blood samples, which came from 40 to 45 ophthalmopathy, under 85 hyperthyroidism and some 17 progressor patients.

The specimen comprised peripheral blood mononuclear cells (PBMCs), sampled at new diagnosis, from a patient treated with antithyroid drugs. This receptor was taken from a man between 18 and 35 years old with Graves disease. Donor details come from another sample of the same person, matched by shared clones. The sequence joins TRBV30 to TRBJ1-1, with no confidently assigned D gene. The nucleotides are TGTGCCTGGAGTGCAGGACCTCTTAACACTGAAGCTTTCTTT. Translated, it gives CAWSAGPLNTEAFF.